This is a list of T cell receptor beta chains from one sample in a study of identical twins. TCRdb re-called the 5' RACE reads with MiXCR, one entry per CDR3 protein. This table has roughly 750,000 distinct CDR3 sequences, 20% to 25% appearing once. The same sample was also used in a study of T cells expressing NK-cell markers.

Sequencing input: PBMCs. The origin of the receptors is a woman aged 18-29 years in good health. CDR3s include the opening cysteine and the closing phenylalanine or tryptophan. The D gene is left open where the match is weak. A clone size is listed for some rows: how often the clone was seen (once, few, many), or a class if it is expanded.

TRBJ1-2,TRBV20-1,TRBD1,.,CSAVSPGTVNYGYTF,TGCAGTGCTGTTTCCCCCGGGACAGTGAACTATGGCTACACCTTC
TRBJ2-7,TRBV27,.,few,CASRSWGSGSYEQYF,TGTGCCAGCCGGTCTTGGGGATCAGGGTCCTACGAGCAGTACTTC
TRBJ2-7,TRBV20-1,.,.,CSARGAGRGILAYEQYF,TGCAGTGCTAGAGGTGCAGGGAGAGGAATATTAGCCTACGAGCAGTACTTC
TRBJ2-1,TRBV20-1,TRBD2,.,CSAPKLAGVHEQFF,TGCAGTGCTCCGAAACTAGCGGGGGTACATGAGCAGTTCTTC
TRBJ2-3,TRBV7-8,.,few,CASSTPRGMNERISTDTQYF,TGTGCCAGCAGCACCCCAAGGGGTATGAACGAAAGGATAAGCACAGATACGCAGTATTTT
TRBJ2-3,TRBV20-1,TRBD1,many,CSAYLIQGDTQYF,TGCAGTGCCTACCTTATACAGGGGGATACGCAGTATTTT
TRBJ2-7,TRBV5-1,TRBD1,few,CASTAGQGAGEQYF,TGCGCCAGCACGGCGGGACAGGGGGCAGGCGAGCAGTACTTC
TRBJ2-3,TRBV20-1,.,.,CSARNIQGADTQYF,TGCAGTGCTAGAAATATCCAAGGGGCAGATACGCAGTATTTT
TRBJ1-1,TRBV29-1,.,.,CSVRPGTLNTEAFF,TGCAGCGTACGCCCCGGGACACTGAACACTGAAGCTTTCTTT
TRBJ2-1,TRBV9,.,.,CASSGNSNNEQFF,TGTGCCAGCAGCGGGAACAGCAACAATGAGCAGTTCTTC
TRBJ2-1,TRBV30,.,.,CAWSGGESSYNEQFF,TGTGCCTGGAGTGGGGGGGAGAGCTCCTACAATGAGCAGTTCTTC
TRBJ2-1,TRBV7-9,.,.,CASSSSLGGHWEQFF,TGTGCCAGCAGCTCCTCTTTAGGGGGACACTGGGAGCAGTTCTTC
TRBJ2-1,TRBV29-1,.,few,CSVEISSYNEQFF,TGCAGCGTTGAAATTAGCTCCTACAATGAGCAGTTCTTC
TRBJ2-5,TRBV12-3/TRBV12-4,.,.,CASSLSGAAETQYF,TGTGCCAGCAGTTTGTCGGGGGCCGCAGAGACCCAGTACTTC
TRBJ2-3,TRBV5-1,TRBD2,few,CASRSSGGARDTQYF,TGCGCCAGCAGGTCTAGCGGGGGGGCCCGAGATACGCAGTATTTT
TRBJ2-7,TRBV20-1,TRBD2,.,CSARLPSGYEQYF,TGCAGTGCTAGATTGCCTAGCGGCTACGAGCAGTACTTC
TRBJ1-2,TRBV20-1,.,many,CSSRRGGIYGYTF,TGCAGTTCTAGGAGGGGAGGGATCTATGGCTACACCTTC
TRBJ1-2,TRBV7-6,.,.,CASTSQGADDYTF,TGTGCCAGCACCTCTCAGGGTGCTGATGACTACACCTTC
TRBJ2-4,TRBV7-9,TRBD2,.,CASSSSTYAGGVIQYF,TGTGCCAGCAGCTCCAGCACGTATGCGGGAGGTGTCATTCAGTACTTC
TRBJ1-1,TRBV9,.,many,CASSVGPSLAAFF,TGTGCCAGCAGCGTAGGCCCGAGCCTTGCGGCTTTCTTT
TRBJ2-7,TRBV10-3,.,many,CAISESGSGEVYEQYF,TGTGCCATCAGTGAGTCTGGTAGCGGAGAGGTCTACGAGCAGTACTTC
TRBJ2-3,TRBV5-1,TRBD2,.,CASSTGLAGVVADTQYF,TGCGCCAGCAGCACGGGACTAGCGGGAGTGGTGGCAGATACGCAGTATTTT